This TCR beta chain stems from a study of Ad26.COV2.S vaccination and SARS-CoV-2 variants. Whole-study results and caveats: Total T cell responses, in the TCR breadth and depth analyses, may have been underestimated. Placebo recipients and vaccine recipients were similar in non-spike TCR breadth. Once vaccination had occurred, spike-specific CD8+ and CD4+ T cell responses reportedly showed substantial breadth.

Only in-frame clones appear in the TCRdb table, and some are missing; sequencing was by immunoSEQ multiplex PCR. The repertoire holds over 110,000 clones, with 75% to 90% as singletons. About this clone itself: Its antigen is currently unknown.

This specimen consisted of peripheral blood, obtained after recovery from COVID-19. This TCR derives from a human donor who had recovered from COVID-19.

The CDR3 DNA reads TGCGCCAGCAGCTTGTCGCCAAATCCTAACTATGGCTACACCTTC. This translates into CASSLSPNPNYGYTF. V is TRBV5-1 and J is TRBJ1-2, with D unclear. This CDR3 is 15 amino acids long. CDR1 and CDR2 (germline): SGHRS, YFSETQ. V was pared by 1 base and J by 0 bases, with 10 bases between. Full variable domain (outside the CDR3, taken from reference TRBV5-1 and TRBJ1-2): KAGVTQTPRYLIKTRGQQVTLSCSPISGHRSVSWYQQTPGQGLQFLFEYFSETQRNKGNFPGRFSGRQFSNSRSEMNVSTLELGDSALYLCASSLSPNPNYGYTFGSGTRLTVV.